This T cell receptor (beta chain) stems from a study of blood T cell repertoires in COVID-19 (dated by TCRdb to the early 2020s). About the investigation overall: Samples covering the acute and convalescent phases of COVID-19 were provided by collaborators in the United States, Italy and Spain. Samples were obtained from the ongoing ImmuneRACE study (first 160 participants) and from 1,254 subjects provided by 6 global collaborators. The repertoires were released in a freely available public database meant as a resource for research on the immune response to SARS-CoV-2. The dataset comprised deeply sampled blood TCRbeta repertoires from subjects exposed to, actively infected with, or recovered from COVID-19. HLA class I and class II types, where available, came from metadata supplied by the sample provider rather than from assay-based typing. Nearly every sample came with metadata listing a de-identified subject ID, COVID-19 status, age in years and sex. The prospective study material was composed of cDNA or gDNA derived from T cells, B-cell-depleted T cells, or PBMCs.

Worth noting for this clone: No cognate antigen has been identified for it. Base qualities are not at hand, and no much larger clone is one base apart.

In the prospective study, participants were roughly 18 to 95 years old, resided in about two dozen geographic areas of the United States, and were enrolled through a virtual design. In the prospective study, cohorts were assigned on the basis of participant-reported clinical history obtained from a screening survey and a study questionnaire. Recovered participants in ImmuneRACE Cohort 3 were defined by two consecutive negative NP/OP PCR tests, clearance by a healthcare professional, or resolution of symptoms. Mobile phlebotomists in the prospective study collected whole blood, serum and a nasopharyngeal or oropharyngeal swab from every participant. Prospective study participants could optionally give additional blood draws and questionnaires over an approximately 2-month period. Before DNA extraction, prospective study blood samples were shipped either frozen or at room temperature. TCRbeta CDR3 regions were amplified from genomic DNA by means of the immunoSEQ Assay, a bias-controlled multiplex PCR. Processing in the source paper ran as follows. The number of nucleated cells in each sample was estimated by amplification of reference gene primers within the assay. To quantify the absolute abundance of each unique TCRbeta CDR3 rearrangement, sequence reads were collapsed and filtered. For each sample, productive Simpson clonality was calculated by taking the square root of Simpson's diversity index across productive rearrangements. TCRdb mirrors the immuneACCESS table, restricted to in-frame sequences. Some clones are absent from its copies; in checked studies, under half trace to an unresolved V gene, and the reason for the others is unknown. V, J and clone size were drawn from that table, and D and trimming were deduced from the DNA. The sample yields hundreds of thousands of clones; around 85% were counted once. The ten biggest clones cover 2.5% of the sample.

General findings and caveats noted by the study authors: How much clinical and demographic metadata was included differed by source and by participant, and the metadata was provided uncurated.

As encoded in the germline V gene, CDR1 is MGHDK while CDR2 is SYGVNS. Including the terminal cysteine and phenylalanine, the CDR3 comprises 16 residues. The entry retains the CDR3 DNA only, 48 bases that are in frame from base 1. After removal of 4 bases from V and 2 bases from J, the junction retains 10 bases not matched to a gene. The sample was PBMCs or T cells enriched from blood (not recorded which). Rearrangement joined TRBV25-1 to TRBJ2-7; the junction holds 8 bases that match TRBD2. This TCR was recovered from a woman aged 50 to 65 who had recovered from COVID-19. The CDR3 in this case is CASSATTGTRAYEQYF. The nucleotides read TGTGCCAGCAGTGCCACAACCGGGACTAGAGCCTACGAGCAGTACTTC.